The sequence of this T cell receptor beta chain was determined in a study of blood T cells in healthy people across ages. The authors ran a second PCR of roughly 6 to 12 cycles using a sample-barcoded 5' primer and a J-beta primer mix. TCRdb recomputed calls from the 5' RACE reads with MiXCR, one row per CDR3 protein. The data contain about 640,000 distinct CDR3 sequences, roughly 53% of them singletons. The sample, roughly 9.5 milliliters of peripheral blood, was drawn from each donor. This CDR3 is 13 amino acids long. V lost 3 bases, J lost 11 bases, and 16 bases lay in between. Per germline, CDR1 SGHAT and CDR2 FQNNGV.

The sample consisted of blood. The TCR was taken from a man aged 60 to 69 in good health. This sequence joins TRBV11-2 and TRBJ2-5, with D possibly TRBD2 on 6 matching bases. This CDR3 is CASSLGLHYGQYF. CDR3 sequence (DNA): TGTGCCAGCAGCTTGGGACTGCACTACGGGCAGTACTTC.